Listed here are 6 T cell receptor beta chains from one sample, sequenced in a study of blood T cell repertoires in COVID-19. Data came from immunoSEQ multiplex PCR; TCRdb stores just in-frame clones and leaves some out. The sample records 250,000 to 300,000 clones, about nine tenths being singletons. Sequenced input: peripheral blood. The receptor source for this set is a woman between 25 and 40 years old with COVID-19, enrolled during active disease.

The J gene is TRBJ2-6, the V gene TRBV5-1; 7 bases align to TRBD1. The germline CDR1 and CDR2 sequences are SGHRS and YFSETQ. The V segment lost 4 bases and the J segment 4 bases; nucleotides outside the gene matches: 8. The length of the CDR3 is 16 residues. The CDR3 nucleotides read TGCGCCAGCAGCACATCGACAGGGCCCGGGGCCAACGTCCTGACTTTC. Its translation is CASSTSTGPGANVLTF.

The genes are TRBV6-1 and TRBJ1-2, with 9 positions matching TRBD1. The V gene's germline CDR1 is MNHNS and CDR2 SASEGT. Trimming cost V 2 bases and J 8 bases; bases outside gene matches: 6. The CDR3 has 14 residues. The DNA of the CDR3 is TGTGCCAGCAGTGAAATTGGACAGGGGCACGGCTACACCTTC. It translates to CASSEIGQGHGYTF.

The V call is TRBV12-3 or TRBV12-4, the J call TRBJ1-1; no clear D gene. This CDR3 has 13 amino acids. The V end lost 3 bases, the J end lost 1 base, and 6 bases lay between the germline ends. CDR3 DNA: TGTGCCAGCAGTTTTGGGCCGAACACTGAAGCTTTCTTT. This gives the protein CASSFGPNTEAFF.

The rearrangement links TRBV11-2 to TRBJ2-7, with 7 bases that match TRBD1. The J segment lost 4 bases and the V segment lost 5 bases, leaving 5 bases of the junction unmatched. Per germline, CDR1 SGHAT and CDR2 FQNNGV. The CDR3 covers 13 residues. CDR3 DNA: TGTGCCAGCAGCCAGGCGACAGGGTACGAGCAGTACTTC. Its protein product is CASSQATGYEQYF.

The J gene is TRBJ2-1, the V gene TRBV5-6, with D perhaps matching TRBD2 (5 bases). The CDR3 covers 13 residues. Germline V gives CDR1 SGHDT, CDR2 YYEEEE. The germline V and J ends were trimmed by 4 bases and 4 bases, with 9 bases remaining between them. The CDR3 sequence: CASSGAVYNEQFF. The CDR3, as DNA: TGTGCCAGCAGCGGAGCGGTTTACAATGAGCAGTTCTTC.

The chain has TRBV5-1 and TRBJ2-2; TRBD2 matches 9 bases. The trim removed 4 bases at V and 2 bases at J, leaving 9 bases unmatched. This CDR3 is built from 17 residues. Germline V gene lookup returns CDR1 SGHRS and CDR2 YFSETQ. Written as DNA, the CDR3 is TGCGCCAGCAGCGGACTATCCGGGACTAGCAACACCGGGGAGCTGTTTTTT. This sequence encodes CASSGLSGTSNTGELFF.